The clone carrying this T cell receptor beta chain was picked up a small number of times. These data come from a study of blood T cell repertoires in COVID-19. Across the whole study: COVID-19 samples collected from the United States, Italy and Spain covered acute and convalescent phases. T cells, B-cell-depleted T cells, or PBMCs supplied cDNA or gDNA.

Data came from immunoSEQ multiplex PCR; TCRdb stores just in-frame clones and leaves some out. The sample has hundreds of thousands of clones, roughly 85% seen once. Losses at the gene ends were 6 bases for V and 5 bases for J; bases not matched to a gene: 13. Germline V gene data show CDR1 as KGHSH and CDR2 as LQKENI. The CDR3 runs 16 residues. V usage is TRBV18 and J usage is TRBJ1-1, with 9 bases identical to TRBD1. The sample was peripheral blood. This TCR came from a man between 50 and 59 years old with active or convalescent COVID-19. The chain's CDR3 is CASSQRTGAPGTEAFF. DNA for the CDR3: TGTGCCAGCTCTCAGCGGACAGGGGCCCCGGGGACTGAAGCTTTCTTT.